The clone carrying this TCR beta chain came up many times. The record originates from a study of CD8+CD57+ T cells in acquired aplastic anemia. Genomic DNA, serving as template, underwent TCR beta VDJ and CDR3 profiling. TCRdb itself ran the reads through MiXCR, one entry per CDR3 protein. Of approximately 380,000 distinct CDR3 sequences listed, around 72% are singletons. The CDR3 consists of 19 residues. The V end was cut by 0 bases, the J end by 0 bases, with 18 bases between. Germline CDR1 and CDR2: MNHNY and SVGAGI (reference sequence). The V and J genes are TRBV6-6 and TRBJ1-5, with D hard to call. The clonotype was recovered from a human donor in good health, serving as a control. Sequenced: sorted CD4+, CD8+, or CD8+CD57+ T cells (not recorded which) from PBMCs. The CDR3 protein is CASSYSTPFGRFSNQPQHF. CDR3 sequence (DNA): TGTGCCAGCAGTTACTCGACTCCCTTTGGGCGTTTTAGCAATCAGCCCCAGCATTTT.